This T cell receptor beta chain was profiled in a study of T cells after yellow fever vaccination. Study-level results: Booster samples showed a return of most primary-vaccination clones (roughly 96% CD4, approximately 88% CD8).

The CDR3 is 20 residues long. This clonotype has a count of ten or more. One entry per CDR3 protein, called by TCRdb with MiXCR from the 5' RACE reads. Of 10,000 to 15,000 distinct CDR3 sequences listed, 5.8% are singletons. The material was PBMCs, either bulk or a sorted T-cell subset (CD4+, CD8+, memory, or dextramer-sorted; not recorded which), obtained on the day of the yellow fever booster vaccination. The clonotype was recovered from a man between 25 and 39 years old who received the YFV17D yellow fever vaccine. This sequence joins TRBV12-2 and TRBJ2-1; the tabulated D call, TRBD2, remains unverified against the DNA. TRBV12-2 is marked as a pseudogene. The CDR3 spells CASRFNPGTSGSPSYNEQFF. Written as DNA, the CDR3 is TGTGCAAGTCGCTTCAACCCCGGGACTAGCGGGAGCCCCTCCTACAATGAGCAGTTCTTC.